This T cell receptor (beta chain) is from a study of T cell repertoires in MIS-A myocarditis. The assay was immunoSEQ multiplex PCR, and TCRdb's table has in-frame clones only and misses some. The sample includes roughly 12,000 clones, about 80% of them seen just once. To note about this clone: At one end the junction does not follow the germline gene, possibly because of a read error.

Germline-derived CDR1 and CDR2 are SSHAT and FNYEAQ (reference sequence). The CDR3 has 15 residues. The sample comprised right ventricle heart tissue obtained at autopsy. The chain carries TRBV7-7 and TRBJ2-5; 11 nucleotides line up with TRBD1. The clonotype originates from a man younger than 35 with fulminant myocarditis from multisystem inflammatory syndrome in adults (MIS-A) after COVID-19. CDR3 region: CASSSGQGAWETQYF. The CDR3 nucleotides read TGTGCTAGCAGCTCAGGACAGGGGGCATGGGAGACCCAGTACTTC.